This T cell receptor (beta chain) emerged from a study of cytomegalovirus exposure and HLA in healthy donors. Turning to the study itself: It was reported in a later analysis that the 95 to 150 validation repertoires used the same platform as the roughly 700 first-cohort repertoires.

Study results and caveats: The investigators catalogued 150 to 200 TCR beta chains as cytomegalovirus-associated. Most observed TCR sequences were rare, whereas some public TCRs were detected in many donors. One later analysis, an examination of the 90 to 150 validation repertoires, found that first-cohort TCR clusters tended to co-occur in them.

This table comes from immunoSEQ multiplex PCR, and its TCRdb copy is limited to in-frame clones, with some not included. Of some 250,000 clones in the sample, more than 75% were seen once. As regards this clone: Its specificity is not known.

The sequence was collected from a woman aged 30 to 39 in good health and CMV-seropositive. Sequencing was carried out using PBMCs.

CDR3 DNA: TGTGCCAGCAGAGGTAGCGGGAGAAGCACAGATACGCAGTATTTT. It yields the protein CASRGSGRSTDTQYF. The J gene is TRBJ2-3, the V gene TRBV5-6, with 9 nucleotides matching TRBD2. The CDR3 contains 15 residues. The germline V gene has CDR1 SGHDT and CDR2 YYEEEE. V trimming: 5 bases; J trimming: 0 bases; junction bases outside the gene matches: 4.